The subject of this entry is one TCR beta chain. Its target is not known. The PCR was carried out with 60 Vbeta primers and 13 Jbeta primers. Sequencing used immunoSEQ multiplex PCR; TCRdb keeps in-frame clones, though not all of them. The sample holds around 300,000 clones, roughly 70% seen once. CDR3 length: 15 residues. V lost 2 bases and J lost 4, with 15 bases in between. The germline CDR1 and CDR2 sequences are LGHNA and YNFKEQ. These data originate in a study of cytomegalovirus exposure and HLA in healthy donors. General study points: Sequencing likely generated an artifact that appeared as a cluster of highly shared sequence variants.

V and J are TRBV4-2 and TRBJ2-7; D is possibly TRBD2 (6 bases). Input material: PBMCs. The receptor's source is a female donor in good health and CMV-seronegative. CDR3 DNA: TGTGCCAGCAGCCAAACTTCCGGGACTGGATACGAGCAGTACTTC. Its translation is CASSQTSGTGYEQYF.